Listed here are 8 T cell receptor beta chains from one sample, sequenced in a study of T cells in Graves' hyperthyroidism and ophthalmopathy. What was amplified from RNA transcripts were TCR beta CDR3 regions. HTBI primers drove first-round RT-PCR of the TCR CDR3. One entry per CDR3 protein results from TCRdb running MiXCR on the multiplex PCR reads. The profile shows hundreds of thousands of distinct CDR3 sequences, about a fifth of them singletons. The sequencing input was blood. Receptor source: a man aged 30-40 years with Graves' ophthalmopathy.

The sample holds a few counts of this clonotype. V is TRBV11-2 and J is TRBJ2-3, with TRBD1 matching 8 bases. V shed 5 bases and J 0 bases; nucleotides not matched to a gene: 4. The germline V gene encodes CDR1 SGHAT and CDR2 FQNNGV. The CDR3 length is 15 residues. CDR3 residues: CASSARDRSTDTQYF. Here the CDR3 DNA reads TGTGCCAGCAGCGCAAGGGACAGGAGCACAGATACGCAGTATTTT.

The sample holds many counts of this clonotype. The V and J genes are TRBV6-2 or TRBV6-3 and TRBJ2-7; D is unresolved. V gave up 7 bases and J gave up 3 bases, with 19 bases separating them. The CDR3 contains 15 residues. Germline V gene sequence: CDR1 MNHEY, CDR2 SVGEGT. The CDR3 DNA sequence: TGTGCCAGCACCGAACGGGCATGGTGGGACTACGAGCAGTACTTC. Translated: CASTERAWWDYEQYF.

The chain has TRBV5-1 and TRBJ2-7, with D perhaps TRBD2 (5 bases). Germline assignment: CDR1 SGHRS and CDR2 YFSETQ. The CDR3 is 13 amino acids. Deletions cut 7 bases from V and 5 bases from J, with 16 bases between. CDR3 bases: TGCGCCAGCGCCTACTCCCGAGGGAACGAGCAGTACTTC. It yields the protein CASAYSRGNEQYF.

This clonotype was seen a few times. The chain recombines TRBV18 with TRBJ2-7; TRBD2 aligns across 7 bases. Germline V CDR1 and CDR2: KGHSH, LQKENI. The ends lost 2 bases at V and 3 bases at J; junction bases unmatched: 7. The CDR3 consists of 15 residues. CDR3 nucleotides: TGTGCCAGCTCACCAGAAGGACTAGGGCGCTACGAGCAGTACTTC. Its translation is CASSPEGLGRYEQYF.

This clonotype was recorded a few times. The genes are TRBV13 and TRBJ2-6; TRBD2 agrees at 7 bases. Germline V gene data show CDR1 as PRHDT and CDR2 as FYEKMQ (reference sequence). CDR3 length: 18 amino acids. The junction had 15 bases not matched to a gene; V was cut back by 5 bases and J by 5 bases. This CDR3 reads CASSQKAGRAFWANVLTF. The DNA for the CDR3 is TGTGCCAGCAGCCAAAAAGCGGGACGGGCTTTCTGGGCCAACGTCCTGACTTTC.

The rearrangement joins TRBV9 to TRBJ1-4; tentative D call: TRBD1 (6 bases). CDR1 is SGDLS and CDR2 is YYNGEE in the germline V gene. V dropped 5 bases and J dropped 2 bases, with 16 bases sitting between them. The CDR3 extends over 16 amino acids. The CDR3 bases are TGTGCCAGCAGTTCTAGGGGGTCTGTTACTAATGAAAAACTGTTTTTT. Its protein is CASSSRGSVTNEKLFF. The whole variable domain, remainder taken from reference TRBV9 and TRBJ1-4, is DSGVTQTPKHLITATGQRVTLRCSPRSGDLSVYWYQQSLDQGLQFLIQYYNGEERAKGNILERFSAQQFPDLHSELNLSSLELGDSALYFCASSSRGSVTNEKLFFGSGTQLSVL.

As to this clonotype: As the CDR3 is not closed by the conserved phenylalanine or tryptophan, this likely results from a read error. V usage is TRBV2 and J usage is TRBJ1-1; D unclear. Trimming stripped 1 base from V and 0 bases from J, with 6 bases between. The CDR3 is made up of 14 amino acids. Germline V lookup: CDR1 SNHLY, CDR2 FYNNEI. CDR3 protein: CASSEGGLNTEAFL. CDR3 nucleotide sequence: TGTGCCAGCAGTGAAGGGGGTTTGAACACTGAAGCTTTCCTT.

This clonotype has more than one count but fewer than ten. The chain uses TRBV6-1 and TRBJ1-1, with D uncertain. The CDR3 sequence is 12 residues long. Germline V CDR1 and CDR2: MNHNS, SASEGT. V was cut by 4 bases and J by 7 bases, with 10 bases left in between. The CDR3 coding sequence is TGTGCCAGCAGTGGGGGAATGAATGAAGCTTTCTTT. Encoded protein: CASSGGMNEAFF.